This T cell receptor (beta chain) was identified during a study of spatial heterogeneity in lung cancer. CDR3 length: 13 amino acids. Per germline, CDR1 DFQATT and CDR2 SNEGSKA (reference sequence). Trimming cost V 5 bases and J 4 bases; bases outside gene matches: 6. Each molecule of TCR cDNA was tagged with one unique molecular identifier. TCRdb re-derived calls from the 5' RACE reads in MiXCR, one entry per CDR3 protein. Among 25,000 or so distinct CDR3 sequences listed, over 3% were seen once. This clonotype was recorded many times. Documented time point: sample taken at primary tumor resection. The sequenced material consisted of unsorted whole RNA from tumor, nontumor lung or frozen PBMC. Donation came from 70 or so patients with untreated early-stage non-small cell lung cancer.

Here the sequenced sample was PBMCs, taken at surgery. The rearrangement links TRBV20-1 to TRBJ2-3; 7 positions agree with TRBD2. This clonotype was sampled from a female donor with early-stage non-small cell lung cancer. The DNA for the CDR3 is TGCAGTGCTCGCGCGGGAGTAGCAGATACGCAGTATTTT. Its translation is CSARAGVADTQYF.